Following are 23 T cell receptor beta chains from one sample sequenced in a study of T cell changes during pregnancy in multiple sclerosis. Assay: immunoSEQ multiplex PCR; the TCRdb copy retains only in-frame clones and omits some. The repertoire holds around 57,000 clones, with over 80% as singletons. The sample in question was CD4+ T cells from peripheral blood mononuclear cells, obtained after pregnancy. The receptor source for this set is a female donor in good health, enrolled as a control in a pregnancy study.

The J gene is TRBJ1-3, the V gene TRBV5-4; TRBD1 matches 9 bases. The V gene's germline CDR1 is SGHNT and CDR2 YYREEE (reference sequence). With V trimmed by 1 base and J by 4 bases, 0 bases remained unmatched. This CDR3 has 14 amino acids. The CDR3 reads CASSLTGGGNTIYF. In DNA, the CDR3 is TGTGCCAGCAGCTTGACAGGGGGCGGAAACACCATATATTTT.

The rearrangement joins TRBV6-4 to TRBJ1-6; D is perhaps TRBD1 (5 bases). This CDR3 region has 15 residues. Germline values: CDR1 MRHNA, CDR2 SNTAGT. V was trimmed by 1 base and J by 7 bases, leaving 11 bases between them. In DNA, the CDR3 is TGTGCCAGCAGTGACTACCCAGGGTCCAATTCACCCCTCCACTTT. Amino acids: CASSDYPGSNSPLHF.

This chain connects TRBV28 to TRBJ1-5; D is possibly TRBD1 (5 bases). With 4 bases removed from V and 4 bases from J, the gap between germline ends came to 11 bases. The CDR3 runs to 14 residues. CDR1 is MDHEN, CDR2 SYDVKM, per germline. CDR3 nucleotides: TGTGCCAGCAGTTCTCAGGGTAAGAATCAGCCCCAGCATTTT. It specifies CASSSQGKNQPQHF.

The chain links TRBV7-9 to TRBJ1-3, with 7 positions matching TRBD1. CDR1 is SEHNR and CDR2 is FQNEAQ in the germline V gene (reference sequence). The CDR3 is made up of 17 amino acids. V lost 5 bases, J lost 0 bases, and 10 bases stayed unmatched. The CDR3 sequence is CASSPRQGLTSGNTIYF. In nucleotides, the CDR3 is TGTGCCAGCAGCCCCCGACAGGGATTAACCTCTGGAAACACCATATATTTT. Filled out from reference TRBV7-9 and TRBJ1-3, the complete variable domain reads DTGVSQNPRHKITKRGQNVTFRCDPISEHNRLYWYRQTLGQGPEFLTYFQNEAQLEKSRLLSDRFSAERPKGSFSTLEIQRTEQGDSAMYLCASSPRQGLTSGNTIYFGEGSWLTVV.

The gene calls are TRBV21-1 and TRBJ1-3. TRBV21-1 has pseudogene status. CDR3 length: 15 amino acids. The CDR3 coding sequence is TGTGCCAGCGATAATTTACGGGACTCTGGAAACACCATATATTTT. Amino acids: CASDNLRDSGNTIYF.

The rearrangement links TRBV7-2 to TRBJ2-5; TRBD2 is a possible D gene (5 bases). Germline lookup yields CDR1 SGHTA and CDR2 FQGNSA. The CDR3 loop spans 15 amino acids. Trimming removed 5 bases at V and 2 bases at J, with 15 bases between. The CDR3 DNA reads TGTGCCAGCAGCCAGGCCGGGGTTCGACAAGAGACCCAGTACTTC. It encodes CASSQAGVRQETQYF.

The V and J genes are TRBV23-1 and TRBJ1-4; a weak D match, TRBD1 (5 bases). TRBV23-1 is an ORF, with its function uncertain. V lost 6 bases and J 5 bases, leaving 10 bases between the germline ends. The CDR3 length is 13 residues. The CDR3 here is CASRQEYNEKLFF. In nucleotides, the CDR3 is TGCGCCAGCAGACAGGAATACAATGAAAAACTGTTTTTT.

The DNA of the CDR3 is TGCGCCAGCAGCCAGGTGGCGGGTTCCCCGGTCGATGAGCAGTTCTTC. Amino acids: CASSQVAGSPVDEQFF. The chain recombines TRBV4-1 with TRBJ2-1; tentative D call: TRBD2 (5 bases). This CDR3 region has 16 residues. Looked up from germline, CDR1 is MGHRA and CDR2 is YSYEKL. V was pared by 3 bases and J by 8 bases, with 20 bases between.

A note on this clone: A read error may account for a junction end that differs from germline. The chain couples TRBV7-7 to TRBJ2-1; 8 bases agree with TRBD1. Germline lookup yields CDR1 SSHAT and CDR2 FNYEAQ (reference sequence). CDR3 length: 14 residues. CDR3 sequence (DNA): TGTGCTAGCAGCCCCGGACAGGGTGGCGGAGAGCAGTTCTTC. This codes for CASSPGQGGGEQFF.

The chain combines TRBV5-1 with TRBJ1-5; D is undetermined. This CDR3 has 13 residues. Looked up from germline, CDR1 is SGHRS and CDR2 is YFSETQ. The ends were cut back, 0 bases at V and 4 bases at J, with 5 bases in the middle. The CDR3 spells CASSLDLNQPQHF. The CDR3 bases are TGCGCCAGCAGCTTGGACTTGAATCAGCCCCAGCATTTT.

This chain uses TRBV27 with TRBJ2-7; D is unclear. Per germline, CDR1 MNHEY and CDR2 SMNVEV (reference sequence). This CDR3 comprises 13 residues. Trimming stripped 2 bases from V and 6 bases from J, with 11 bases between. The CDR3 spells CASSLGRVGEQYF. CDR3 nucleotide sequence: TGTGCCAGCAGTTTAGGCCGGGTCGGCGAGCAGTACTTC.

The rearrangement links TRBV5-1 to TRBJ2-2; 10 nucleotides align to TRBD2. Germline V CDR1 and CDR2: SGHRS, YFSETQ. Trimming cost V 0 bases and J 5 bases; bases outside gene matches: 7. CDR3 length: 17 residues. The CDR3 is CASSLDPAGGRTGELFF. DNA for the CDR3: TGCGCCAGCAGCTTGGATCCAGCGGGGGGGAGGACCGGGGAGCTGTTTTTT.

This rearrangement joins TRBV30 to TRBJ1-5, with no clear D. Germline CDR1 is GTSNPN and CDR2 is SVGIG (reference sequence). V lost 2 bases and J 4 bases, leaving 9 bases between the germline ends. There are 13 residues in the CDR3. CDR3 region: CAWSWRGNQPQHF. In DNA form, the CDR3 reads TGTGCCTGGAGTTGGAGAGGGAATCAGCCCCAGCATTTT.

This clone was seen only once. The CDR3 loop reads CAWAPERSRYNEQFF. CDR3 sequence (DNA): TGTGCCTGGGCCCCCGAGAGGAGTCGTTACAATGAGCAGTTCTTC. The V and J genes are TRBV30 and TRBJ2-1; D unclear. The V end lost 5 bases, the J end lost 4 bases, and 18 bases lay between the germline ends. Germline V gene sequence: CDR1 GTSNPN, CDR2 SVGIG (reference sequence). This CDR3 spans 15 amino acids. Full variable domain (remainder filled in from reference TRBV30 and TRBJ2-1): SQTIHQWPATLVQPVGSPLSLECTVEGTSNPNLYWYRQAAGRGLQLLFYSVGIGQISSEVPQNLSASRPQDRQFILSSKKLLLSDSGFYLCAWAPERSRYNEQFFGPGTRLTVL.

The rearrangement uses TRBV18 and TRBJ2-4; D is perhaps TRBD2 (6 bases). V lost 3 bases and J 1 base, leaving 13 bases between the germline ends. The CDR3 is 16 amino acids. Germline CDR1 KGHSH, CDR2 LQKENI. The CDR3 is CASSPDYTRAKNIQYF. CDR3 sequence (DNA): TGTGCCAGCTCACCGGACTACACGAGGGCCAAAAACATTCAGTACTTC.

The rearrangement uses TRBV2 and TRBJ2-3; D not certain. V gave up 2 bases and J gave up 2 bases, with 5 bases separating them. The CDR3 contains 13 residues. Germline-derived CDR1 and CDR2 are SNHLY and FYNNEI. The CDR3 reads CASSELATDTQYF. In DNA form, the CDR3 reads TGTGCCAGCAGTGAACTGGCCACAGATACGCAGTATTTT.

This rearrangement joins TRBV6-5 to TRBJ1-5; 7 bases are shared with TRBD1. Germline V gene sequence: CDR1 MNHEY, CDR2 SVGAGI. The J segment lost 6 bases and the V segment lost 5 bases, leaving 7 bases of the junction unmatched. The CDR3 is 14 residues long. In DNA, the CDR3 is TGTGCCAGCAGTCGCGACAGGGTTCGTCAGCCCCAGCATTTT. The encoded protein is CASSRDRVRQPQHF.

V is TRBV5-4 and J is TRBJ2-2; TRBD1 matches at 7 bases. Trimming at V came to 3 bases and at J to 6 bases, leaving 8 bases not matched to a gene. This CDR3 region has 15 residues. Germline V gene lookup returns CDR1 SGHNT and CDR2 YYREEE (reference sequence). The CDR3 region has the DNA TGTGCCAGCAGCTCAAGAGGGGGCCGGGCCGGGGAGCTGTTTTTT. This codes for CASSSRGGRAGELFF.

The J gene is TRBJ2-7, the V gene TRBV28, with a possible D match to TRBD1 (5 bases). The CDR3 spans 14 residues. V lost 5 bases, J lost 6 bases, and 17 bases lay in between. Germline values: CDR1 MDHEN, CDR2 SYDVKM. For the CDR3, the DNA is TGTGCCAGCAGTCCCAGGGCCCTCCTCACCGAGCAGTACTTC. This sequence encodes CASSPRALLTEQYF.

V usage is TRBV27 and J usage is TRBJ1-6, with TRBD1 identical over 7 bases. Germline V gene sequence: CDR1 MNHEY, CDR2 SMNVEV (reference sequence). The trim removed 5 bases at V and 7 bases at J, leaving 5 bases unmatched. The CDR3 is made up of 14 amino acids. The CDR3 loop is CASSQDRKNSPLHF. The CDR3 DNA reads TGTGCCAGCAGTCAGGACAGGAAAAATTCACCCCTCCACTTT.

The rearrangement links TRBV14 to TRBJ2-6, with a tentative D call TRBD2 (6 bases). Per germline, CDR1 SGHDN and CDR2 FVKESK. V lost 2 bases and J 2 bases, leaving 13 bases between the germline ends. This CDR3 is 17 amino acids long. CDR3 nucleotide sequence: TGTGCCAGCAGCCAACGGCGGGGTGGGACTGGGGCCAACGTCCTGACTTTC. Translating gives CASSQRRGGTGANVLTF.

The rearrangement uses TRBV7-9 and TRBJ2-6; D unclear. The germline gives CDR1 SEHNR, CDR2 FQNEAQ (reference sequence). V was trimmed by 3 bases and J by 2 bases, leaving 5 bases between them. CDR3 length equals 14 residues. CDR3 in amino acids: CASSFLTGANVLTF. CDR3 sequence (DNA): TGTGCCAGCAGCTTCCTTACTGGGGCCAACGTCCTGACTTTC. Complete variable domain (other parts from reference TRBV7-9 and TRBJ2-6): DTGVSQNPRHKITKRGQNVTFRCDPISEHNRLYWYRQTLGQGPEFLTYFQNEAQLEKSRLLSDRFSAERPKGSFSTLEIQRTEQGDSAMYLCASSFLTGANVLTFGAGSRLTVL.

This chain links TRBV15 with TRBJ1-2; D is unresolved. CDR1 is LNHNV, CDR2 YYDKDF, per germline (reference sequence). The CDR3 loop spans 17 amino acids. V gave up 3 bases and J gave up 1 base, with 18 bases separating them. The CDR3 sequence is CATSRGGSSPLNYGYTF. The CDR3 region has the DNA TGTGCCACCAGCAGGGGAGGGAGCTCCCCCCTTAACTATGGCTACACCTTC.